Listed here is a single TCR beta chain. Its antigen is not known. The data were taken from a study of T-cell memory formation after mild COVID-19. In the study overall: Clusters of TCRs were largely donor specific.

General study results and limits: Clones which contracted sat mainly in CM and EM if CD4+, and in EMRA if CD8+. That cross-reactive memory joined was suggested by some responding clones appearing in pre-infection memory.

TCR alpha and TCR beta cDNA libraries carrying sample barcodes and UMIs came from 5'RACE with constant-segment primers. Each CDR3 protein is one row after TCRdb ran MiXCR on the 5' RACE reads. The table has about 440,000 distinct CDR3 sequences, 20% seen once. This CDR3 contains 18 residues. Germline lookup yields CDR1 DFQATT and CDR2 SNEGSKA (reference sequence). Trimming cost V 0 bases and J 4 bases; bases outside gene matches: 15. The chain couples TRBV20-1 to TRBJ2-1; 7 nucleotides agree with TRBD2. Sequenced: PBMCs or a T cell subset sorted from them (not recorded which). This TCR was recovered from an adult woman who had mild COVID-19 (a few samples of this study predate the infection). Cell type and time point are not known. In DNA, the CDR3 is TGCAGTGCTAGAGATCGCAGGTGGGGGAGGGAACTATACAATGAGCAGTTCTTC. It specifies CSARDRRWGRELYNEQFF.